Below, 4 T cell receptor beta chains from the same sample are listed, as sequenced in a study of T cell responses to AZD1222 COVID-19 vaccine (dated by TCRdb to the early 2020s). The library was obtained by the immunoSEQ multiplex PCR assay. Here the immuneACCESS table is served through TCRdb, limited to in-frame sequences with V and J called. Missing clones are a known gap in these copies; in checked studies unresolved V genes cover under half, and the rest lacks a known reason. Across this sample there are over 110,000 clones, with around 89% seen only once. Jointly, the top ten make up around 1.6% of the sample. The sample's time point label, decoded: baseline before first vaccination. This specimen was peripheral blood, taken on day 0 of AZD1222 vaccination. These receptor sequences come from an adult in good health.

This chain joins TRBV12-3 or TRBV12-4 and TRBJ2-7, with D tentatively TRBD1 (5 bases). V gave up 7 bases and J gave up 0 bases, with 10 bases separating them. The CDR3 spans 13 residues. This chain's CDR3 is CASTWGSSYEQYF. The CDR3 nucleotides are TGTGCCAGCACCTGGGGCAGCTCCTACGAGCAGTACTTC.

The genes are TRBV5-5 and TRBJ1-1, with D tentatively TRBD1 (5 bases). Trimming shortened V by 4 bases and J by 8 bases, and 12 bases separated the two germline ends. From germline, CDR1 is SGHKS and CDR2 YYEKEE (reference sequence). This CDR3 is built from 12 residues. CDR3: CASSEPGAEAFF. The CDR3, as DNA: TGTGCCAGCAGCGAGCCCGGGGCAGAAGCTTTCTTT.

The rearrangement joins TRBV5-6 to TRBJ1-2; D is uncertain. CDR3 size: 16 residues. V was cut by 7 bases and J by 7 bases, with 26 bases left in between. Germline V CDR1 and CDR2: SGHDT, YYEEEE. This chain's CDR3 is CASRSLAGAFFGGYTF. The CDR3 DNA reads as TGTGCCAGCCGAAGCCTGGCCGGTGCCTTCTTTGGTGGCTACACCTTC.

The rearrangement links TRBV4-1 to TRBJ2-6; TRBD2 matches 7 bases. Trimming cost V 7 bases and J 4 bases; bases outside gene matches: 7. The germline V gene has CDR1 MGHRA and CDR2 YSYEKL. The CDR3 runs to 15 residues. CDR3 sequence (DNA): TGCGCCAGCACCTGGGGGGGGACCGGGGCCAACGTCCTGACTTTC. Translated: CASTWGGTGANVLTF.